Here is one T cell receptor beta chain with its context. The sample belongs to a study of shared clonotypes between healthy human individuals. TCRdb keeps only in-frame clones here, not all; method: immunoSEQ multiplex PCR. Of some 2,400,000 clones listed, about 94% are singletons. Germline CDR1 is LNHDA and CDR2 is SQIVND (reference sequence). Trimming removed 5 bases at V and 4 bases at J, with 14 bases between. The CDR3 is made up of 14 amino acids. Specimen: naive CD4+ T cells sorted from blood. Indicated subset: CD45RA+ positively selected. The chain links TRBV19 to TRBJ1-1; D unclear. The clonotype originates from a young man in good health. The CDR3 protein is CASSASRYTTEAFF. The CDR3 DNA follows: TGTGCCAGTAGTGCATCCAGATATACCACTGAAGCTTTCTTT.